One sample yielded the 21 T cell receptor beta chains listed below, sequenced in a study of blood T cell repertoires in COVID-19. Measured with immunoSEQ multiplex PCR; TCRdb has only the in-frame clones, and not every one. The profile covers a few hundred thousand clones, with roughly 84% appearing a single time and approximately 7.2% taken by the ten largest. The sequenced sample consisted of PBMCs or T cells enriched from blood (not recorded which). These receptors were collected from a man aged 25-45 years in a cohort exposed to, infected with or recovered from COVID-19 (not recorded which).

V and J are TRBV21-1 and TRBJ2-3; the D call of TRBD1 is as the table states it, not checked on the DNA. TRBV21-1 is a known pseudogene. This CDR3 has 18 amino acids. The CDR3 region is CASSKRTEPLSSTDTQYF. The CDR3 DNA follows: TGTGCCAGCAGCAAAAGAACAGAACCTCTTTCTAGCACAGATACGCAGTATTTT.

The chain is built from TRBV28 and TRBJ1-2; tentatively, D is TRBD1 (6 bases). The CDR3 runs to 16 residues. Trimming left V 3 bases short and J 1 base short, with 15 bases between. From germline, CDR1 is MDHEN and CDR2 SYDVKM. This CDR3 reads CASSLLDRGLNYGYTF. DNA of the CDR3: TGTGCCAGCAGTTTGTTGGACAGAGGTCTTAACTATGGCTACACCTTC.

The rearrangement links TRBV28 to TRBJ1-1; D not resolved. The germline CDR1 and CDR2 sequences are MDHEN and SYDVKM. The CDR3 covers 12 residues. Trimming took 5 bases from V and 6 from J, leaving 10 bases between them. CDR3 DNA sequence: TGTGCCAGCAGTGAAACAGTCCCTGAAGCTTTCTTT. Amino acids: CASSETVPEAFF.

The chain carries TRBV27 and TRBJ2-7, with TRBD1 as a possible D gene (5 bases). V was cut by 1 base and J by 6 bases, with 13 bases left in between. This CDR3 has 14 amino acids. Looked up from germline, CDR1 is MNHEY and CDR2 is SMNVEV (reference sequence). Here the CDR3 DNA reads TGTGCCAGCAGTTTATGGGGTTCTAGGGGCGAGCAGTACTTC. Translated, it gives CASSLWGSRGEQYF.

This chain joins TRBV7-2 and TRBJ2-7; tentative D call: TRBD2 (5 bases). CDR3 length: 15 amino acids. Trimming pared 3 bases from V and 7 bases from J, leaving 19 bases between. Germline-derived CDR1 and CDR2 are SGHTA and FQGNSA. The CDR3 sequence: CASSLSTTRSGEQYF. The CDR3 DNA is TGTGCCAGCAGCTTGTCAACTACCCGCTCGGGGGAGCAGTACTTC.

As to this clone: This is likely a read error, given that the CDR3 carries no conserved phenylalanine or tryptophan at its end. The DNA is omitted, as the CDR3 cannot be located on it reliably, and the CDR3 follows TCRdb's listing. The chain recombines TRBV19 with TRBJ2-7; whether TRBD2, the table's D call, matches the DNA was not checked. Looked up from germline, CDR1 is LNHDA and CDR2 is SQIVND (reference sequence). The CDR3 is 11 residues long, counting both termini. CDR3 residues: CAVLRGGTPYC.

The chain uses TRBV25-1 and TRBJ1-5, with D unresolved. The CDR3 runs to 13 residues. Per germline, CDR1 MGHDK and CDR2 SYGVNS. V dropped 5 bases and J dropped 4 bases, with 9 bases sitting between them. CDR3 bases: TGTGCCAGCAGTAACGGTTATAATCAGCCCCAGCATTTT. Protein sequence: CASSNGYNQPQHF.

The chain combines TRBV25-1 with TRBJ2-7, with D perhaps matching TRBD2 (6 bases). CDR1 and CDR2 (germline): MGHDK, SYGVNS. Trimming took off 7 bases at V and 4 bases at J, with 14 bases between the two ends. The CDR3 is 13 residues long. CDR3: CASTGRGSYEQYF. The CDR3 DNA reads as TGTGCCAGCACAGGGCGGGGCTCTTACGAGCAGTACTTC.

The J gene is TRBJ1-6, the V gene TRBV2; D gene unclear. V was cut by 8 bases and J by 2 bases, with 13 bases left in between. Looked up from germline, CDR1 is SNHLY and CDR2 is FYNNEI. The CDR3 length is 15 residues. CDR3 in amino acids: CASGQPLTYNSPLHF. Written as DNA, the CDR3 is TGTGCCAGCGGGCAGCCACTCACCTATAATTCACCCCTCCACTTT. Full variable domain (outside the CDR3, taken from reference TRBV2 and TRBJ1-6): EPEVTQTPSHQVTQMGQEVILRCVPISNHLYFYWYRQILGQKVEFLVSFYNNEISEKSEIFDDQFSVERPDGSNFTLKIRSTKLEDSAMYFCASGQPLTYNSPLHFGNGTRLTVT.

This clone was found a few times. The V gene is TRBV5-6, the J gene TRBJ1-2; TRBD1 matches at 9 bases. Germline V lookup: CDR1 SGHDT, CDR2 YYEEEE. The CDR3 is 16 amino acids. With V trimmed by 1 base and J by 4 bases, 8 bases remained unmatched. The CDR3 sequence: CASSLIGTGQVYGYTF. CDR3 nucleotide sequence: TGTGCCAGCAGCTTGATCGGGACAGGGCAGGTCTATGGCTACACCTTC.

The table lists this clone with a count of one. The chain recombines TRBV2 with TRBJ1-5, with 9 positions matching TRBD1. This CDR3 is 16 amino acids long. V lost 2 bases and J lost 5; bases outside the gene matches: 7. In germline, CDR1 is SNHLY, CDR2 FYNNEI. This CDR3 is CASSENSGQGDQPQHF. The CDR3, as DNA: TGTGCCAGCAGTGAAAACTCGGGACAGGGCGATCAGCCCCAGCATTTT.

V is TRBV7-8 and J is TRBJ1-1; unclear D gene. This CDR3 contains 13 residues. Trimming cost V 6 bases and J 0 bases, with 8 bases left between them. The germline V gene encodes CDR1 SGHVS and CDR2 FQNEAQ. The CDR3 loop reads CASSQEMNTEAFF. DNA for the CDR3: TGTGCCAGCAGTCAGGAAATGAACACTGAAGCTTTCTTT.

The rearrangement uses TRBV27 and TRBJ1-5; perhaps TRBD1 as D (5 bases). This CDR3 contains 14 residues. From germline, CDR1 is MNHEY and CDR2 SMNVEV (reference sequence). Trimming shortened V by 5 bases and J by 1 base, and 9 bases separated the two germline ends. This CDR3 reads CASSRGRSNQPQHF. DNA of the CDR3: TGTGCCAGCAGTAGGGGAAGAAGCAATCAGCCCCAGCATTTT.

This chain uses TRBV11-2 with TRBJ1-4; no reliable D call. The germline CDR1 and CDR2 sequences are SGHAT and FQNNGV. The CDR3 has 16 residues. Trimming removed 0 bases from V and 7 bases from J, with 15 bases in between. CDR3 region: CASSLDLPSRGEKLFF. The CDR3 DNA sequence: TGTGCCAGCAGCTTAGATCTCCCGTCCCGGGGTGAAAAACTGTTTTTT.

Notes on this clone: A much bigger clone sits one base away, suggesting this may be a read error. The rearrangement joins TRBV5-5 to TRBJ2-7; perhaps TRBD1 as D (5 bases). Germline V gene data show CDR1 as SGHKS and CDR2 as YYEKEE (reference sequence). The CDR3 sequence is 11 residues long. Trimming pared 4 bases from V and 4 bases from J, leaving 6 bases between. The CDR3 DNA reads TGTGCCAGCAGCCCAGGGTACGAGCAGTACTTC. Translated, it gives CASSPGYEQYF.

V usage is TRBV7-3 and J usage is TRBJ2-1; tentatively, D is TRBD1 (6 bases). Trimming pared 4 bases from V and 3 bases from J, leaving 22 bases between. The CDR3 consists of 18 residues. Germline V gives CDR1 SGHTA, CDR2 FQGTGA. DNA of the CDR3: TGTGCCAGCAGCTCCAAAGGGGGTTTCCCGGCTTACTACAATGAGCAGTTCTTC. This gives the protein CASSSKGGFPAYYNEQFF.

The genes are TRBV28 and TRBJ2-1, with D possibly matching TRBD2 (6 bases). The CDR3 is made up of 14 amino acids. With 5 bases removed from V and 4 bases from J, the gap between germline ends came to 12 bases. Germline-derived CDR1 and CDR2 are MDHEN and SYDVKM. The CDR3 protein is CASSPKLAYNEQFF. CDR3 DNA sequence: TGTGCCAGCAGTCCCAAACTAGCATACAATGAGCAGTTCTTC. Full variable domain (rest looked up from reference TRBV28 and TRBJ2-1): DVKVTQSSRYLVKRTGEKVFLECVQDMDHENMFWYRQDPGLGLRLIYFSYDVKMKEKGDIPEGYSVSREKKERFSLILESASTNQTSMYLCASSPKLAYNEQFFGPGTRLTVL.

The genes are TRBV7-2 and TRBJ2-1, with TRBD1 as a possible D gene (5 bases). This CDR3 is built from 16 residues. Trimming took 5 bases from V and 4 from J, leaving 18 bases between them. Germline loops: CDR1 SGHTA, CDR2 FQGNSA. CDR3 nucleotides: TGTGCCAGCAGCATATGGGGCCAGCCCCCATACAATGAGCAGTTCTTC. It codes for CASSIWGQPPYNEQFF.

This clone appeared a few times. The chain recombines TRBV5-4 with TRBJ2-3; 12 bases agree with TRBD2. Trimming removed 2 bases from V and 4 bases from J; junction bases left unmatched: 5. Germline-derived CDR1 and CDR2 are SGHNT and YYREEE (reference sequence). CDR3 length: 16 residues. In DNA form, the CDR3 reads TGTGCCAGCAGCTTTCGACTAGCGGGAGTAGCAGATACGCAGTATTTT. It is translated as CASSFRLAGVADTQYF.

This clone was counted once. The gene calls are TRBV10-2 and TRBJ2-3; TRBD2 agrees at 8 bases. CDR1 and CDR2 from the germline V gene are WSHSY and SAAADI. With 0 bases clipped from V and 0 bases from J, the junction kept 5 bases outside the gene matches. This CDR3 has 17 amino acids. The CDR3 nucleotides read TGCGCCAGCAGTGAGTCAATAGCGGGAAGGAGCACAGATACGCAGTATTTT. As protein: CASSESIAGRSTDTQYF.

The chain combines TRBV7-2 with TRBJ1-2, with TRBD1 identical over 12 bases. There are 14 residues in the CDR3. Germline values: CDR1 SGHTA, CDR2 FQGNSA. V gave up 5 bases and J gave up 3 bases; unmatched junction bases: 1. The CDR3, as DNA: TGTGCCAGCAGCGGGACAGGGGGCGACTATGGCTACACCTTC. Translated, it gives CASSGTGGDYGYTF. The full variable domain, its missing parts supplied by reference TRBV7-2 and TRBJ1-2, is GAGVSQSPSNKVTEKGKDVELRCDPISGHTALYWYRQSLGQGLEFLIYFQGNSAPDKSGLPSDRFSAERTGGSVSTLTIQRTQQEDSAVYLCASSGTGGDYGYTFGSGTRLTVV.